These 31 T cell receptor beta chains were all obtained from the same sample, sequenced in a study of PD-1 blockade in mismatch repair-deficient tumors. TCRdb's table, derived via immunoSEQ multiplex PCR, lists solely in-frame clones and lacks some. The table includes about 51,000 clones, roughly three quarters detected once. The sequencing here drew on peripheral blood, taken 4 weeks after starting pembrolizumab. These receptor sequences come from an adult with mismatch repair-deficient cancer.

This clone was detected a few times. The chain employs TRBV12-5 and TRBJ2-7; TRBD1 aligns across 8 bases. The CDR3 spans 13 residues. The V and J ends lost 5 bases and 4 bases, in that order; junction bases with no gene match: 4. Germline assignment: CDR1 LGHNT and CDR2 FRNRAP. This CDR3 reads CASGQGAVYEQYF. In DNA, the CDR3 is TGTGCTAGTGGTCAGGGGGCGGTATACGAGCAGTACTTC.

The rearrangement joins TRBV7-8 to TRBJ1-3; D is perhaps TRBD1 (5 bases). The length of the CDR3 is 17 residues. Looked up from germline, CDR1 is SGHVS and CDR2 is FQNEAQ. Trimming stripped 5 bases from V and 0 bases from J, with 17 bases between. CDR3 amino acids: CASSPLGWGTSGNTIYF. CDR3 sequence (DNA): TGTGCCAGCAGCCCCCTCGGGTGGGGGACCTCTGGAAACACCATATATTTT.

The chain employs TRBV6-5 and TRBJ2-2; TRBD2 is a possible D gene (7 bases). The CDR3 totals 14 residues. V was trimmed by 7 bases and J by 5 bases, leaving 14 bases between them. Germline assignment: CDR1 MNHEY and CDR2 SVGAGI. The CDR3 coding sequence is TGTGCCAGCACGACGGGGGGCTGGACCGGGGAGCTGTTTTTT. It translates to CASTTGGWTGELFF.

The chain links TRBV29-1 to TRBJ1-2, with a possible D match to TRBD1 (6 bases). The CDR3 contains 14 residues. CDR1 is SQVTM, CDR2 ANQGSEA, per germline. V was trimmed by 2 bases and J by 0 bases, leaving 10 bases between them. CDR3 residues: CSVEQGRANYGYTF. In nucleotides, the CDR3 is TGCAGCGTTGAACAGGGGAGGGCTAACTATGGCTACACCTTC.

The chain carries TRBV6-6 and TRBJ1-5; D unclear. The CDR3 is made up of 14 amino acids. The germline CDR1 and CDR2 sequences are MNHNY and SVGAGI (reference sequence). Trimming shortened V by 6 bases and J by 1 base, and 10 bases separated the two germline ends. The CDR3, as DNA: TGTGCCAGCAGGGACGGCTACAGCAATCAGCCCCAGCATTTT. It codes for CASRDGYSNQPQHF.

The rearrangement uses TRBV9 and TRBJ1-2; D may be TRBD1 (6 bases). V was shortened by 6 bases and J by 0 bases, with 15 bases between the two germline ends. The germline V gene has CDR1 SGDLS and CDR2 YYNGEE. CDR3 length: 15 residues. CDR3 amino acids: CASNPDGTTNYGYTF. CDR3 sequence (DNA): TGTGCCAGCAACCCGGACGGGACAACTAACTATGGCTACACCTTC.

The chain links TRBV10-3 to TRBJ2-5, with D unclear. This CDR3 contains 14 residues. Germline-derived CDR1 and CDR2 are ENHRY and SYGVKD. The V end was cut by 0 bases, the J end by 7 bases, with 12 bases between. CDR3 DNA: TGTGCCATCAGTGAGTCCCGCGAGCCGGGGACCCAGTACTTC. It yields the protein CAISESREPGTQYF.

This clone was seen a few times. The chain recombines TRBV19 with TRBJ2-5; 7 bases agree with TRBD2. The CDR3 is made up of 15 amino acids. Germline assignment: CDR1 LNHDA and CDR2 SQIVND (reference sequence). V lost 2 bases, J lost 0 bases, and 3 bases stayed unmatched. In nucleotides, the CDR3 is TGTGCCAGTAGTATAAGCGGGAAGTACCAAGAGACCCAGTACTTC. Translated: CASSISGKYQETQYF.

Comments on this clone: An end of the junction does not agree with germline; a read error may underlie this. The rearrangement uses TRBV7-2 and TRBJ2-7; D might be TRBD2 (6 bases). Per germline, CDR1 SGHTA and CDR2 FQGNSA. This CDR3 contains 15 residues. CDR3 nucleotide sequence: TGTGCCAGCAGCGTAGCCGGGACTGAAACCTACGAGCAGTACTTC. Translation: CASSVAGTETYEQYF.

The rearrangement links TRBV7-9 to TRBJ2-5; TRBD1 matches 9 bases. With 3 bases clipped from V and 5 bases from J, the junction kept 4 bases outside the gene matches. Germline V gives CDR1 SEHNR, CDR2 FQNEAQ (reference sequence). The CDR3 loop spans 14 amino acids. DNA of the CDR3: TGTGCCAGCAGCTTGGGACAGGGCGAGGAGACCCAGTACTTC. Protein sequence: CASSLGQGEETQYF.

This chain connects TRBV7-2 to TRBJ1-5; the D is unclear. Germline V lookup: CDR1 SGHTA, CDR2 FQGNSA. The CDR3 runs 13 residues. V dropped 1 base and J dropped 6 bases, with 7 bases sitting between them. CDR3 protein: CASSLGAGQPQHF. The CDR3 DNA reads as TGTGCCAGCAGCTTAGGTGCGGGTCAGCCCCAGCATTTT. Drawing the rest from reference TRBV7-2 and TRBJ1-5, the complete variable domain is GAGVSQSPSNKVTEKGKDVELRCDPISGHTALYWYRQSLGQGLEFLIYFQGNSAPDKSGLPSDRFSAERTGGSVSTLTIQRTQQEDSAVYLCASSLGAGQPQHFGDGTRLSIL.

The chain has TRBV11-2 and TRBJ1-3; D unclear. CDR1 is SGHAT and CDR2 is FQNNGV in the germline V gene. V lost 5 bases, J lost 0 bases, and 8 bases lay in between. CDR3 length equals 14 residues. CDR3 loop: CASSSRLSGNTIYF. In nucleotides, the CDR3 is TGTGCCAGCAGCAGCCGACTCTCTGGAAACACCATATATTTT.

In DNA, the CDR3 is TGTGCCAGCAGCGTAGGAGTAAGCTCCTACGAGCAGTACTTC. Translating gives CASSVGVSSYEQYF. The J gene is TRBJ2-7, the V gene TRBV9; D is uncertain. The CDR3 contains 14 residues. V was pared by 0 bases and J by 0 bases, with 7 bases between. CDR1 is SGDLS and CDR2 is YYNGEE in the germline V gene.

The chain carries TRBV18 and TRBJ2-2, with a weak D call TRBD2 (6 bases). Trimming pared 5 bases from V and 0 bases from J, leaving 10 bases between. Germline assignment: CDR1 KGHSH and CDR2 LQKENI. The CDR3 contains 15 residues. The CDR3 DNA sequence: TGTGCCAGCTCAGGCGGGAACGCGAACACCGGGGAGCTGTTTTTT. This codes for CASSGGNANTGELFF. Using reference TRBV18 and TRBJ2-2 for the parts outside the CDR3, the full variable domain is NAGVMQNPRHLVRRRGQEARLRCSPMKGHSHVYWYRQLPEEGLKFMVYLQKENIIDESGMPKERFSAEFPKEGPSILRIQQVVRGDSAAYFCASSGGNANTGELFFGEGSRLTVL.

The chain couples TRBV7-2 to TRBJ2-7; the match to TRBD1 covers 8 bases. CDR1 SGHTA and CDR2 FQGNSA come from the germline V gene. CDR3 length equals 16 residues. The V gene end was trimmed by 2 bases and the J gene end by 3 bases; junction bases not matched to a gene: 9. The CDR3 is CASSLRRTGLIYEQYF. The CDR3 coding sequence is TGTGCCAGCAGCTTAAGAAGGACAGGGTTAATCTACGAGCAGTACTTC.

The chain links TRBV27 to TRBJ2-3; D gene unclear. Germline V gene data show CDR1 as MNHEY and CDR2 as SMNVEV (reference sequence). The CDR3 has 12 amino acids. Trimming removed 11 bases from V and 1 base from J, with 10 bases in between. DNA of the CDR3: TGTGCCGTAGGGCTCCGCACAGATACGCAGTATTTT. It translates to CAVGLRTDTQYF.

The J gene is TRBJ2-3, the V gene TRBV5-1; D is uncertain. The CDR3 spans 13 residues. V dropped 5 bases and J dropped 1 base, with 8 bases sitting between them. Germline lookup yields CDR1 SGHRS and CDR2 YFSETQ. The CDR3, as DNA: TGCGCCAGCAGTCCCAGCGGCACAGATACGCAGTATTTT. It encodes CASSPSGTDTQYF.

The chain joins TRBV28 to TRBJ1-2; D is uncertain. Trimming took 4 bases from V and 3 from J, leaving 6 bases between them. Germline-derived CDR1 and CDR2 are MDHEN and SYDVKM. The CDR3 has 12 amino acids. The CDR3 protein is CASSYTHYGYTF. In DNA form, the CDR3 reads TGTGCCAGCAGTTACACACACTATGGCTACACCTTC.

This chain connects TRBV27 to TRBJ2-2; no definite D call. The CDR3 runs 13 residues. Germline assignment: CDR1 MNHEY and CDR2 SMNVEV (reference sequence). Between the trimmed V and J ends, which lost 5 bases and 4 bases, there was a span of 8 bases. This chain's CDR3 is CASSAGPTGELFF. The DNA of the CDR3 is TGTGCCAGCAGTGCCGGACCCACCGGGGAGCTGTTTTTT.

The J gene is TRBJ2-7, the V gene TRBV5-4; maybe TRBD2 (6 bases). This CDR3 spans 13 amino acids. The V end was cut by 5 bases, the J end by 1 base, with 10 bases between. The germline V gene has CDR1 SGHNT and CDR2 YYREEE (reference sequence). CDR3 amino acids: CASRSSVSYEQYF. DNA for the CDR3: TGTGCCAGCAGATCTAGCGTTTCCTACGAGCAGTACTTC.

The CDR3 loop is CSVVEGSREKLFF. The DNA for the CDR3 is TGCAGCGTTGTGGAGGGGAGCAGAGAAAAACTGTTTTTT. The V and J genes are TRBV29-1 and TRBJ1-4; TRBD1 is a possible D gene (5 bases). Germline V gene data show CDR1 as SQVTM and CDR2 as ANQGSEA. CDR3 size: 13 residues. With 4 bases removed from V and 8 bases from J, the gap between germline ends came to 14 bases. The full variable domain, in which reference TRBV29-1 and TRBJ1-4 provide the parts outside the CDR3, is SAVISQKPSRDICQRGTSLTIQCQVDSQVTMMFWYRQQPGQSLTLIATANQGSEATYESGFVIDKFPISRPNLTFSTLTVSNMSPEDSSIYLCSVVEGSREKLFFGSGTQLSVL.

This clone has only a few counts. DNA of the CDR3: TGTGCCAGCAGCCAGGTCACCGGGGAGCTGTTTTTT. Its protein is CASSQVTGELFF. This chain joins TRBV14 and TRBJ2-2; D gene uncertain. Germline V gene data show CDR1 as SGHDN and CDR2 as FVKESK. V was shortened by 3 bases and J by 4 bases, with 3 bases between the two germline ends. This CDR3 has 12 residues.

This clone was detected a few times. V usage is TRBV6-1 and J usage is TRBJ1-5; no clear D. The germline CDR1 and CDR2 sequences are MNHNS and SASEGT. The V end was cut by 8 bases, the J end by 9 bases, with 23 bases between. This CDR3 comprises 15 residues. CDR3 nucleotides: TGTGCCAGCCTGCGGGTCTCGGGCGTATCAGGGCCCCAGCATTTT. Its translation: CASLRVSGVSGPQHF.

This sequence joins TRBV6-6 and TRBJ2-7, with 8 bases fitting TRBD2. CDR1 MNHNY and CDR2 SVGAGI come from the germline V gene (reference sequence). The CDR3 runs 16 residues. After removal of 6 bases from V and 2 bases from J, the junction contained 12 bases not matched to a gene. DNA of the CDR3: TGTGCCAGCAGCCAAGACCTAGCGGGCCCCACCTACGAGCAGTACTTC. Its translation is CASSQDLAGPTYEQYF.

J is TRBJ2-1 and V is TRBV7-9; D possibly corresponds to TRBD2 (7 bases). Germline CDR1 and CDR2: SEHNR and FQNEAQ (reference sequence). V was shortened by 2 bases and J by 8 bases, with 16 bases between the two germline ends. This CDR3 region has 15 residues. The CDR3 loop reads CASSLPDGGADEQFF. In DNA, the CDR3 is TGTGCCAGCAGCTTACCGGATGGGGGGGCGGATGAGCAGTTCTTC.

The rearrangement joins TRBV7-3 to TRBJ2-1; D unclear. Germline CDR1 reads SGHTA; CDR2 reads FQGTGA. The CDR3 contains 13 residues. V lost 4 bases and J lost 8, with 12 bases in between. The DNA for the CDR3 is TGTGCCAGCAGCTCGCCTCCCCTTTATGAGCAGTTCTTC. It specifies CASSSPPLYEQFF. Complete variable domain (other parts from reference TRBV7-3 and TRBJ2-1): GAGVSQTPSNKVTEKGKYVELRCDPISGHTALYWYRQSLGQGPEFLIYFQGTGAADDSGLPNDRFFAVRPEGSVSTLKIQRTERGDSAVYLCASSSPPLYEQFFGPGTRLTVL.

This rearrangement joins TRBV4-1 to TRBJ1-1, with 7 bases fitting TRBD1. The CDR3 spans 13 residues. V lost 2 bases and J lost 4; bases outside the gene matches: 1. Germline V CDR1 and CDR2: MGHRA, YSYEKL. CDR3 sequence: CASSQTGATEAFF. CDR3 DNA: TGCGCCAGCAGCCAAACAGGGGCCACTGAAGCTTTCTTT.

V and J are TRBV10-1 and TRBJ2-7, with 8 bases fitting TRBD1. With V trimmed by 8 bases and J by 5 bases, 8 bases remained unmatched. Germline CDR1 reads WNHNN; CDR2 reads SYGVQD (reference sequence). CDR3 length: 13 residues. CDR3 amino acids: CASGQGMIDEQYF. Written as DNA, the CDR3 is TGCGCCAGCGGACAGGGAATGATCGACGAGCAGTACTTC.

The rearrangement joins TRBV9 to TRBJ2-1; the D gene is possibly TRBD1 (5 bases). V lost 4 bases and J lost 8, with 10 bases in between. The CDR3 length is 12 residues. Germline assignment: CDR1 SGDLS and CDR2 YYNGEE. The chain's CDR3 is CASSRDSYEQFF. CDR3 bases: TGTGCCAGCAGCCGCGACAGTTATGAGCAGTTCTTC.

The rearrangement uses TRBV5-1 and TRBJ2-7, with D possibly called TRBD1 or TRBD2 (5 bases each). CDR1 SGHRS and CDR2 YFSETQ come from the germline V gene. V lost 1 base to trimming and J lost 1 base, with 12 bases between them. This CDR3 region has 15 residues. The CDR3 loop reads CASSLRSGSSYEQYF. In nucleotides, the CDR3 is TGCGCCAGCAGCTTGCGGTCAGGGAGTTCCTACGAGCAGTACTTC.

V gene TRBV19 combines with J gene TRBJ2-3; D ambiguous. V dropped 2 bases and J dropped 4 bases, with 13 bases sitting between them. The CDR3 runs to 15 residues. Germline CDR1 LNHDA, CDR2 SQIVND (reference sequence). In DNA form, the CDR3 reads TGTGCCAGTAGTATAACTTCCTCTCGCTCAGATACGCAGTATTTT. It specifies CASSITSSRSDTQYF.